The 9 T cell receptor beta chains in this list originate from one sample, sequenced in a study of blood T cell repertoires in COVID-19. TCRdb keeps only in-frame clones here, not all; method: immunoSEQ multiplex PCR. The sample gives around 450,000 clones, roughly nine tenths of which show up once; approximately 2% is in the top ten. The sequenced sample consisted of PBMCs or T cells enriched from blood (not recorded which). All receptors derive from a woman under 30 with acute COVID-19.

The rearrangement uses TRBV25-1 and TRBJ1-1, with D perhaps TRBD1 (6 bases). The CDR3 runs 15 residues. Germline V gives CDR1 MGHDK, CDR2 SYGVNS. Trimming cost V 6 bases and J 0 bases, with 14 bases left between them. The CDR3 bases are TGTGCCAGCAGAACTTACGGACAGATGAACACTGAAGCTTTCTTT. This sequence encodes CASRTYGQMNTEAFF.

The J gene is TRBJ1-1, the V gene TRBV30; perhaps TRBD1 as D (5 bases). CDR1 and CDR2 from the germline V gene are GTSNPN and SVGIG (reference sequence). The CDR3 spans 15 residues. V was pared by 4 bases and J by 0 bases, with 15 bases between. The CDR3 here is CAWIIPDNLNTEAFF. CDR3 nucleotide sequence: TGTGCCTGGATAATTCCGGACAACTTGAACACTGAAGCTTTCTTT. Filled out from reference TRBV30 and TRBJ1-1, the complete variable domain reads SQTIHQWPATLVQPVGSPLSLECTVEGTSNPNLYWYRQAAGRGLQLLFYSVGIGQISSEVPQNLSASRPQDRQFILSSKKLLLSDSGFYLCAWIIPDNLNTEAFFGQGTRLTVV.

This chain links TRBV7-6 with TRBJ2-1; TRBD2 matches at 9 bases. This CDR3 is 15 amino acids long. CDR1 is SGHVS, CDR2 FNYEAQ, per germline. The V and J ends lost 6 bases and 6 bases, in that order; junction bases with no gene match: 9. The CDR3 reads CASSHPSGGPNEQFF. Written as DNA, the CDR3 is TGTGCCAGCAGTCATCCAAGCGGGGGGCCCAATGAGCAGTTCTTC. The whole variable domain, filled in from reference TRBV7-6 and TRBJ2-1, reads GAGVSQSPRYKVTKRGQDVALRCDPISGHVSLYWYRQALGQGPEFLTYFNYEAQQDKSGLPNDRFSAERPEGSISTLTIQRTEQRDSAMYRCASSHPSGGPNEQFFGPGTRLTVL.

CDR3 nucleotide sequence: TGTGCCATCAAGGAGGGGGCCGGAACTGAAGCTTTCTTT. Translation gives CAIKEGAGTEAFF. The chain has TRBV6-6 and TRBJ1-1, with 7 bases fitting TRBD1. Per germline, CDR1 MNHNY and CDR2 SVGAGI (reference sequence). The CDR3 is 13 amino acids. The V segment lost 10 bases and the J segment 5 bases; nucleotides outside the gene matches: 10.

As for this clone: This sample includes further DNA sequences coding for the same CDR3. The genes are TRBV7-9 and TRBJ1-2, with 9 bases aligning to TRBD1. There are 14 residues in the CDR3. The germline V gene encodes CDR1 SEHNR and CDR2 FQNEAQ (reference sequence). V was clipped by 5 bases and J by 2 bases; unmatched bases: 3. This chain's CDR3 is CASSLGTGNYGYTF. DNA for the CDR3: TGTGCCAGCAGCCTAGGGACAGGGAACTATGGCTACACCTTC. The complete variable domain, with remaining parts taken from reference TRBV7-9 and TRBJ1-2, reads DTGVSQNPRHKITKRGQNVTFRCDPISEHNRLYWYRQTLGQGPEFLTYFQNEAQLEKSRLLSDRFSAERPKGSFSTLEIQRTEQGDSAMYLCASSLGTGNYGYTFGSGTRLTVV.

The genes are TRBV10-3 and TRBJ1-4; weak D call: TRBD1 (5 bases). CDR1 and CDR2 from the germline V gene are ENHRY and SYGVKD. The germline V and J ends were trimmed by 3 bases and 4 bases, with 6 bases remaining between them. The CDR3 totals 13 residues. DNA for the CDR3: TGTGCCATCAGTGACAGGGATAATGAAAAACTGTTTTTT. Translated, it gives CAISDRDNEKLFF.

The chain carries TRBV3-1 (or the pseudogene TRBV3-2) and TRBJ2-7; 10 bases map to TRBD2. This CDR3 contains 15 residues. Trimming at V came to 4 bases and at J to 3 bases, leaving 6 bases not matched to a gene. Germline values: CDR1 LGHDT, CDR2 YNNKEL (reference sequence). The CDR3 bases are TGTGCCAGCAGCCCACGAGCGGGAGGGAGCTACGAGCAGTACTTC. Translating gives CASSPRAGGSYEQYF.

The V call is TRBV7-8, the J call TRBJ1-3; the D gene is possibly TRBD1 (5 bases). Germline lookup yields CDR1 SGHVS and CDR2 FQNEAQ. This CDR3 is 16 amino acids long. Deletions cut 5 bases from V and 3 bases from J, with 17 bases between. CDR3 in amino acids: CASSPGGRGYGNTIYF. The CDR3 nucleotides read TGTGCCAGCAGCCCGGGAGGAAGGGGCTATGGAAACACCATATATTTT.

This sequence joins TRBV29-1 and TRBJ2-7, with 9 positions matching TRBD1. V was pared by 8 bases and J by 5 bases, with 10 bases of the junction left unmatched. Germline CDR1 SQVTM, CDR2 ANQGSEA. The CDR3 length is 13 residues. The CDR3 DNA is TGCAGCATTTCCCGGGACAGGGTCCACGAGCAGTACTTC. Translation gives CSISRDRVHEQYF.